Listed here are 3 T cell receptor beta chains from one sample, sequenced in a study of T cell responses to AZD1222 COVID-19 vaccine (TCRdb year 2021). Receptor libraries were prepared by the immunoSEQ multiplex PCR assay. As stored in TCRdb, this immuneACCESS dataset retains in-frame rearrangements with V and J assigned. A fraction of the clones does not appear; measured against another copy, unresolved V genes explain less than half of the discrepancy, and the remainder lacks a known reason. This sample holds 100,000 or so clones; 92% were observed only once. The top ten constitute roughly 1.1% of the sample. This sample's time point label indicates: baseline before first vaccination. Source: peripheral blood, taken on day 0 of AZD1222 vaccination. Receptors were obtained from an adult in good health.

The chain has TRBV3-1 (or the pseudogene TRBV3-2) and TRBJ1-5; 7 nucleotides line up with TRBD1. From germline, CDR1 is LGHDT and CDR2 YNNKEL (reference sequence). The CDR3 is 14 residues long. Trimming cost V 4 bases and J 5 bases; bases outside gene matches: 5. DNA of the CDR3: TGTGCCAGCAGCCCAGGGGGAAATGATCAGCCCCAGCATTTT. Translating it yields CASSPGGNDQPQHF.

The chain recombines TRBV19 with TRBJ1-4; a possible D gene is TRBD1 (6 bases). The CDR3 runs to 18 residues. V lost 5 bases to trimming and J lost 0 bases, with 19 bases between them. Looked up from germline, CDR1 is LNHDA and CDR2 is SQIVND (reference sequence). The CDR3 DNA is TGTGCCAGTAGTGACCGAGCGGGACACTTAACAACTAATGAAAAACTGTTTTTT. It is translated as CASSDRAGHLTTNEKLFF.

This chain connects TRBV7-9 to TRBJ2-1; D may be TRBD1 or TRBD2 (5 bases each). CDR1 and CDR2 (germline): SEHNR, FQNEAQ (reference sequence). Trimming removed 1 base at V and 8 bases at J, with 12 bases between. The CDR3 runs to 14 residues. The CDR3: CASSLVGESDEQFF. The CDR3 DNA follows: TGTGCCAGCAGCTTAGTGGGGGAGTCGGATGAGCAGTTCTTC.